These 20 T cell receptor beta chains came from one sample sequenced in a study of blood T cell repertoires in COVID-19. Assay used: immunoSEQ multiplex PCR; TCRdb lists only in-frame clones, some missing. The data show about 160,000 clones, roughly 80% seen once. Sequencing was performed on PBMCs or T cells enriched from blood (not recorded which). These receptors all come from a woman aged 55-70 years who had recovered from COVID-19.

The chain recombines TRBV2 with TRBJ2-7; 8 nucleotides match TRBD2. The CDR3 sequence is 15 residues long. The V gene's germline CDR1 is SNHLY and CDR2 FYNNEI. The V and J ends lost 6 bases and 0 bases, in that order; junction bases with no gene match: 7. The CDR3 DNA reads TGTGCCAGCAGAGCAAAGAGCGGGGGCTCCTACGAGCAGTACTTC. Its protein product is CASRAKSGGSYEQYF.

The chain joins TRBV30 to TRBJ1-3, with unresolved D. The germline V gene encodes CDR1 GTSNPN and CDR2 SVGIG (reference sequence). The CDR3 is 11 amino acids. V was clipped by 7 bases and J by 0 bases, with 4 bases between them. The chain's CDR3 is CASFSGNTIYF. The CDR3, as DNA: TGTGCCTCGTTCTCTGGAAACACCATATATTTT.

The chain recombines TRBV2 with TRBJ2-7, with 9 bases that match TRBD2. The CDR3 runs 14 residues. Germline V gene data show CDR1 as SNHLY and CDR2 as FYNNEI. V lost 6 bases, J lost 6 bases, and 9 bases stayed unmatched. In nucleotides, the CDR3 is TGTGCCAGCAGCTCCTCGAGACTAGCGGCCGAGCAGTACTTC. It encodes CASSSSRLAAEQYF.

To note about this clone: One junction end disagrees with the germline gene, perhaps due to a read error. The CDR3 sequence: CASGTDTQYF. The CDR3, as DNA: TGTGCCAGCGGCACCGATACGCAGTATTTT. The V gene is TRBV12-3 or TRBV12-4, the J gene TRBJ2-3; no firm D call. CDR3 length: 10 amino acids.

V is TRBV19 and J is TRBJ2-5, with a possible D match to TRBD1 (5 bases). Between the trimmed V and J ends, which lost 3 bases and 2 bases, there was a span of 10 bases. The CDR3 totals 14 residues. The germline gives CDR1 LNHDA, CDR2 SQIVND (reference sequence). This CDR3 is CASSILAGQETQYF. In nucleotides, the CDR3 is TGTGCCAGTAGTATCTTGGCAGGGCAAGAGACCCAGTACTTC.

The chain is built from TRBV27 and TRBJ1-1, with 11 bases aligning to TRBD1. Per the germline V gene, CDR1 is MNHEY and CDR2 is SMNVEV (reference sequence). The CDR3 extends over 15 amino acids. The V and J ends lost 5 bases and 3 bases, in that order; junction bases with no gene match: 5. The CDR3 spells CASSRLGQGDTEAFF. CDR3 sequence (DNA): TGTGCCAGCAGTAGACTGGGACAGGGGGACACTGAAGCTTTCTTT.

The V and J genes are TRBV7-2 and TRBJ1-3, with a weak D call TRBD1 (6 bases). The germline V gene encodes CDR1 SGHTA and CDR2 FQGNSA. V dropped 4 bases and J dropped 4 bases, with 23 bases sitting between them. The CDR3 is 18 amino acids. The CDR3 spells CASSSQPPGTQRGNTIYF. The DNA of the CDR3 is TGTGCCAGCAGCTCACAGCCCCCCGGGACACAGCGGGGAAACACCATATATTTT.

The CDR3 nucleotides read TGCGCCAGCAGCTTGACAGGCCTGAACACTGAAGCTTTCTTT. It translates to CASSLTGLNTEAFF. The rearrangement uses TRBV5-1 and TRBJ1-1; D possibly corresponds to TRBD1 (5 bases). V was trimmed by 1 base and J by 0 bases, leaving 7 bases between them. The CDR3 is 14 amino acids. Looked up from germline, CDR1 is SGHRS and CDR2 is YFSETQ. The variable domain in full, completed from reference TRBV5-1 and TRBJ1-1, reads KAGVTQTPRYLIKTRGQQVTLSCSPISGHRSVSWYQQTPGQGLQFLFEYFSETQRNKGNFPGRFSGRQFSNSRSEMNVSTLELGDSALYLCASSLTGLNTEAFFGQGTRLTVV.

The rearrangement links TRBV4-1 to TRBJ1-1, with no clear D. CDR1 and CDR2 (germline): MGHRA, YSYEKL. The CDR3 runs 13 residues. Deletions cut 0 bases from V and 3 bases from J, with 5 bases between. CDR3 coding DNA: TGCGCCAGCAGCCAAGACCCCTACACTGAAGCTTTCTTT. It specifies CASSQDPYTEAFF.

This sequence joins TRBV5-1 and TRBJ2-5, with 8 bases aligning to TRBD2. The CDR3 has 15 amino acids. With 0 bases clipped from V and 5 bases from J, the junction kept 6 bases outside the gene matches. CDR1 is SGHRS and CDR2 is YFSETQ in the germline V gene. The chain's CDR3 is CASSLAGLGSETQYF. The CDR3 DNA is TGCGCCAGCAGCTTGGCGGGACTAGGGTCGGAGACCCAGTACTTC.

The chain recombines TRBV4-1 with TRBJ2-7, with D unclear. Germline CDR1 reads MGHRA; CDR2 reads YSYEKL. Between the trimmed V and J ends, which lost 0 bases and 3 bases, there was a span of 9 bases. The CDR3 runs to 14 residues. CDR3 protein: CASSQERQDYEQYF. CDR3 in DNA: TGCGCCAGCAGCCAAGAGAGGCAAGACTACGAGCAGTACTTC.

The V call is TRBV3-1 (or the pseudogene TRBV3-2), the J call TRBJ2-4; the D gene is possibly TRBD1 (8 bases). This CDR3 contains 14 residues. The germline V gene has CDR1 LGHDT and CDR2 YNNKEL (reference sequence). The V gene lost 5 bases and the J gene lost 4 bases, with 12 bases spanning the gap. The CDR3 spells CASSNRGGKNIQYF. The CDR3, as DNA: TGTGCCAGCAGCAACAGGGGGGGAAAAAACATTCAGTACTTC.

The chain couples TRBV19 to TRBJ1-5; D not certain. With 3 bases removed from V and 6 bases from J, the gap between germline ends came to 12 bases. Germline CDR1 and CDR2: LNHDA and SQIVND (reference sequence). CDR3 length: 14 residues. The CDR3 loop is CASSIHQEGQPQHF. The CDR3 nucleotides are TGTGCCAGTAGTATTCATCAGGAGGGTCAGCCCCAGCATTTT. The whole variable domain, filled in from reference TRBV19 and TRBJ1-5, reads DGGITQSPKYLFRKEGQNVTLSCEQNLNHDAMYWYRQDPGQGLRLIYYSQIVNDFQKGDIAEGYSVSREKKESFPLTVTSAQKNPTAFYLCASSIHQEGQPQHFGDGTRLSIL.

The V call is TRBV5-5, the J call TRBJ1-1; perhaps TRBD1 as D (6 bases). V was cut by 2 bases and J by 5 bases, with 13 bases left in between. This CDR3 region has 14 residues. The germline CDR1 and CDR2 sequences are SGHKS and YYEKEE (reference sequence). The CDR3: CASSFTGWETEAFF. The DNA for the CDR3 is TGTGCCAGCAGCTTCACAGGGTGGGAGACTGAAGCTTTCTTT.

V is TRBV7-8 and J is TRBJ2-5; perhaps TRBD1 as D (5 bases). Trimming left V 4 bases short and J 5 bases short, with 14 bases between. Germline CDR1 and CDR2: SGHVS and FQNEAQ. This CDR3 has 14 residues. Here the CDR3 reads CASSSKQAWETQYF. CDR3 DNA sequence: TGTGCCAGCAGCTCAAAACAGGCGTGGGAGACCCAGTACTTC.

In this sample, this clone turned up once. The chain combines TRBV10-3 with TRBJ1-2; 7 bases agree with TRBD1. The CDR3 totals 18 residues. Germline CDR1 ENHRY, CDR2 SYGVKD. Trimming took 6 bases from V and 0 from J; bases not matched to a gene: 16. Written as DNA, the CDR3 is TGTGCCATCAGACAGGGGATCGAGGGTCTAGCAGCTAACTATGGCTACACCTTC. Translated: CAIRQGIEGLAANYGYTF.

This clone was counted many times. This chain connects TRBV30 to TRBJ1-2, with D perhaps TRBD1 (6 bases). The V end was cut by 4 bases, the J end by 4 bases, with 19 bases between. The CDR3 has 15 amino acids. The germline V gene encodes CDR1 GTSNPN and CDR2 SVGIG (reference sequence). This CDR3 is CAWTTRGGRGYGYTF. DNA for the CDR3: TGTGCCTGGACGACCCGGGGGGGGCGCGGCTATGGCTACACCTTC.

This chain links TRBV6-4 with TRBJ1-6, with D hard to call. V gave up 2 bases and J gave up 7 bases, with 6 bases separating them. The germline V gene encodes CDR1 MRHNA and CDR2 SNTAGT. The CDR3 is made up of 13 amino acids. The CDR3 loop is CASSDRRNSPLHF. The CDR3 nucleotides are TGTGCCAGCAGTGACAGGAGGAATTCACCCCTCCACTTT.

The V and J genes are TRBV11-2 and TRBJ1-1; 9 bases agree with TRBD1. Trimming cost V 4 bases and J 1 base; bases outside gene matches: 4. This CDR3 is built from 15 residues. CDR1 and CDR2 (germline): SGHAT, FQNNGV. The DNA for the CDR3 is TGTGCCAGCAGCTCTCCGACAGGGGGGAACACTGAAGCTTTCTTT. It specifies CASSSPTGGNTEAFF.

The chain uses TRBV3-1 (or the pseudogene TRBV3-2) and TRBJ2-7, with 9 bases identical to TRBD2. CDR3 size: 17 residues. Germline assignment: CDR1 LGHDT and CDR2 YNNKEL (reference sequence). V was clipped by 1 base and J by 2 bases; unmatched bases: 9. This CDR3 reads CASSQVGSGGKTYEQYF. In DNA, the CDR3 is TGTGCCAGCAGCCAAGTGGGTAGCGGGGGCAAAACCTACGAGCAGTACTTC.